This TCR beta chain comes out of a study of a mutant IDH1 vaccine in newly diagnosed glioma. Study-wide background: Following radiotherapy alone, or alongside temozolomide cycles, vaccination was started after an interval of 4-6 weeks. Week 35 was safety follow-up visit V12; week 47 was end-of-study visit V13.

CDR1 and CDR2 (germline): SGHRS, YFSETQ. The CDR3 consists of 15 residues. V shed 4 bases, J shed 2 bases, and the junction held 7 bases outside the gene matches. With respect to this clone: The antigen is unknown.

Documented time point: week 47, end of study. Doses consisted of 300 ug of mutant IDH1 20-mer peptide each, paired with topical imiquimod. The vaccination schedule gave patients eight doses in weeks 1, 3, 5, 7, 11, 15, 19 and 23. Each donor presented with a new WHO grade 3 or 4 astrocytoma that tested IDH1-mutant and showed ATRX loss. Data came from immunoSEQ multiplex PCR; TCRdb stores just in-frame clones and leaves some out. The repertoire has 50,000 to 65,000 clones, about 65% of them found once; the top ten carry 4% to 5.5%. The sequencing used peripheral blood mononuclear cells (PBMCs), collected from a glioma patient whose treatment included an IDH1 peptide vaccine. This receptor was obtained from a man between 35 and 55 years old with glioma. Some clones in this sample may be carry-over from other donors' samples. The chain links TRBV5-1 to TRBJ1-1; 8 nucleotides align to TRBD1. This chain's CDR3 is CASSLRQGLNTEAFF. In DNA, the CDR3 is TGCGCCAGCAGCCTGAGACAGGGGCTTAACACTGAAGCTTTCTTT.